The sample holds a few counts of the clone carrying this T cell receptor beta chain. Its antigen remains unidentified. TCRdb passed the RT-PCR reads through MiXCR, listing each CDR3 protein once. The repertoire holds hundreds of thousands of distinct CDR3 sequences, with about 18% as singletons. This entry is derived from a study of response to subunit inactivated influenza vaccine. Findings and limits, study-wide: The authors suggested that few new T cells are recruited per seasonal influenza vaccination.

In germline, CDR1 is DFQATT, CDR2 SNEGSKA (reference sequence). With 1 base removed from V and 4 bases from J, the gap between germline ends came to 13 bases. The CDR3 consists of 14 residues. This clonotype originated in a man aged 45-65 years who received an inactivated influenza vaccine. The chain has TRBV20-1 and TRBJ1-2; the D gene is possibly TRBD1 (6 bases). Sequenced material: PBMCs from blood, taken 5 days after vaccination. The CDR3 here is CSARVGGAFYGYTF. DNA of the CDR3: TGCAGTGCTAGAGTTGGGGGGGCCTTCTATGGCTACACCTTC.